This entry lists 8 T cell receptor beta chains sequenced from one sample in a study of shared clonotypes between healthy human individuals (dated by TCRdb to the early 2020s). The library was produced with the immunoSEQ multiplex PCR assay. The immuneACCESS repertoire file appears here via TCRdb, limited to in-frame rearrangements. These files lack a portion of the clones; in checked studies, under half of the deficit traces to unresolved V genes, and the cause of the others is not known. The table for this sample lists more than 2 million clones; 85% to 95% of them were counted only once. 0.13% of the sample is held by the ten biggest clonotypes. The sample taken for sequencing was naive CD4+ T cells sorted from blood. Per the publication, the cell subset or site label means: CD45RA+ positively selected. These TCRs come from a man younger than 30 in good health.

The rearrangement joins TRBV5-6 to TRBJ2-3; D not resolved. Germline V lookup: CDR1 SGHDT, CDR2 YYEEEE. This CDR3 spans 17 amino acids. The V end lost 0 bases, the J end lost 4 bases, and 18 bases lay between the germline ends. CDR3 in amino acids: CASSLGASQSLSDTQYF. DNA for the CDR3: TGTGCCAGCAGCTTGGGTGCTTCGCAGTCCCTCTCAGATACGCAGTATTTT.

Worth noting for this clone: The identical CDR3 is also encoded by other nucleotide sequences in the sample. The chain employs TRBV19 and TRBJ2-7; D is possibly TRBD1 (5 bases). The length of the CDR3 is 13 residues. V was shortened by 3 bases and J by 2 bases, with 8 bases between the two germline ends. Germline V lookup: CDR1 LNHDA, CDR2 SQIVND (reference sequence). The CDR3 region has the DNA TGTGCCAGTAGTATTGGCAGGGCCTACGAGCAGTACTTC. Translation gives CASSIGRAYEQYF.

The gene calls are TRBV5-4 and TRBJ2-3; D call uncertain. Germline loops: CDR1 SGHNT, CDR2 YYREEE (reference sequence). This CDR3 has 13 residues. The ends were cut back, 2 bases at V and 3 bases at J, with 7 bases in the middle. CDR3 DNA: TGTGCCAGCAGCTTTCCCTCTACAGATACGCAGTATTTT. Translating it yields CASSFPSTDTQYF.

Here the CDR3 reads CASSLGQDSTDTQYF. The DNA for the CDR3 is TGTGCCAGCAGCCTGGGACAGGATAGCACAGATACGCAGTATTTT. The chain links TRBV5-4 to TRBJ2-3; 8 bases match TRBD1. The germline V gene has CDR1 SGHNT and CDR2 YYREEE (reference sequence). Trimming took 4 bases from V and 0 from J; bases not matched to a gene: 4. The length of the CDR3 is 15 residues.

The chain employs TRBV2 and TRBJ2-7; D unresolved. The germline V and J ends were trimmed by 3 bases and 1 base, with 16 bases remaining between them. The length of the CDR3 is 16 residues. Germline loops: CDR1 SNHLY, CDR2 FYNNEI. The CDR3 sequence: CASSDNPQLRSYEQYF. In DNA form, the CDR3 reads TGTGCCAGCAGTGATAACCCTCAGCTAAGATCCTACGAGCAGTACTTC. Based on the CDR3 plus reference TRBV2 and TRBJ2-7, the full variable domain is EPEVTQTPSHQVTQMGQEVILRCVPISNHLYFYWYRQILGQKVEFLVSFYNNEISEKSEIFDDQFSVERPDGSNFTLKIRSTKLEDSAMYFCASSDNPQLRSYEQYFGPGTRLTVT.

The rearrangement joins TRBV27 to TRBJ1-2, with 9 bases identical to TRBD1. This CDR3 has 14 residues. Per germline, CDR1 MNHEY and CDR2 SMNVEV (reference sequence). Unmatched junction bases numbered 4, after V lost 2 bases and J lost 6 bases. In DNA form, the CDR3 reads TGTGCCAGCAGTTTAAGGGGACAGGGCGATGGCTACACCTTC. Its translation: CASSLRGQGDGYTF.

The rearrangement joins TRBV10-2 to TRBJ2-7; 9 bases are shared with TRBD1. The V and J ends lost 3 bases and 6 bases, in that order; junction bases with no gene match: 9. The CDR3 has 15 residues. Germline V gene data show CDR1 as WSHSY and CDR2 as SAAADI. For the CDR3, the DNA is TGCGCCAGCAGTGATGCCGGGACAGGGTACCGCGAGCAGTACTTC. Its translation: CASSDAGTGYREQYF.

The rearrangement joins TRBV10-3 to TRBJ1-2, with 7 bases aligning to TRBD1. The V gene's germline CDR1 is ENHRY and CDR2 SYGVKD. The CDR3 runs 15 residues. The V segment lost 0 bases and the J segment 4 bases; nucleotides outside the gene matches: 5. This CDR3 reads CAISESPGQSYGYTF. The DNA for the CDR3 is TGTGCCATCAGTGAGTCCCCGGGACAGAGCTATGGCTACACCTTC.